Below are 10 T cell receptor beta chains sequenced from a single sample in a study of T cell responses to AZD1222 COVID-19 vaccine. Assay: immunoSEQ multiplex PCR; the TCRdb copy retains only in-frame clones and omits some. Among around 140,000 clones listed, 80% to 90% were seen once. Material: peripheral blood, obtained on day 0 of AZD1222 vaccination. The receptors stem from an adult in good health.

The chain employs TRBV12-3 or TRBV12-4 and TRBJ1-2; a possible D gene is TRBD1 (5 bases). The CDR3 is 13 amino acids. Trimming stripped 5 bases from V and 4 bases from J, with 11 bases between. The CDR3 bases are TGTGCCAGCAGTGCCGTGGGGGGCTATGGCTACACCTTC. Amino acid sequence: CASSAVGGYGYTF.

The V and J genes are TRBV30 and TRBJ1-2; no definite D call. Trimming pared 8 bases from V and 4 bases from J, leaving 20 bases between. CDR1 GTSNPN and CDR2 SVGIG come from the germline V gene (reference sequence). CDR3 size: 14 residues. This CDR3 is CANYGLSVAYGYTF. CDR3 in DNA: TGTGCCAATTACGGACTCTCCGTCGCCTATGGCTACACCTTC.

The chain has TRBV11-3 and TRBJ1-6, with 7 bases identical to TRBD1. Germline lookup yields CDR1 SGHNT and CDR2 YENEEA. The junction had 7 bases not matched to a gene; V was cut back by 0 bases and J by 5 bases. This CDR3 has 17 amino acids. The DNA of the CDR3 is TGTGCCAGCAGCTTAGATCTTGGGACAGTGAATAATTCACCCCTCCACTTT. Translation gives CASSLDLGTVNNSPLHF.

The chain is built from TRBV5-1 and TRBJ1-4; D gene ambiguous. The germline gives CDR1 SGHRS, CDR2 YFSETQ. V was clipped by 0 bases and J by 4 bases, with 10 bases between them. The CDR3 has 15 amino acids. CDR3 amino acids: CASSLGPGINEKLFF. CDR3 bases: TGCGCCAGCAGCTTGGGACCAGGCATTAATGAAAAACTGTTTTTT.

The CDR3 DNA sequence: TGTGCCAGCAGCTCGGGACAGACAGCAACTAATGAAAAACTGTTTTTT. It encodes CASSSGQTATNEKLFF. J is TRBJ1-4 and V is TRBV7-9; TRBD1 matches at 7 bases. V was clipped by 4 bases and J by 0 bases; unmatched bases: 5. CDR3 length equals 16 residues. Germline V gene data show CDR1 as SEHNR and CDR2 as FQNEAQ (reference sequence). Full variable domain (outside the CDR3, taken from reference TRBV7-9 and TRBJ1-4): DTGVSQNPRHKITKRGQNVTFRCDPISEHNRLYWYRQTLGQGPEFLTYFQNEAQLEKSRLLSDRFSAERPKGSFSTLEIQRTEQGDSAMYLCASSSGQTATNEKLFFGSGTQLSVL.

This clone showed up just once. This rearrangement joins TRBV28 to TRBJ2-4, with TRBD2 as a possible D gene (5 bases). V gave up 1 base and J gave up 2 bases, with 6 bases separating them. Germline CDR1 reads MDHEN; CDR2 reads SYDVKM. The CDR3 runs 14 residues. The DNA of the CDR3 is TGTGCCAGCAGTTTATCGGGGACCAAAAACATTCAGTACTTC. Protein sequence: CASSLSGTKNIQYF.

In its sample, this clone was seen once. This chain connects TRBV18 to TRBJ1-4; TRBD1 matches 8 bases. The CDR3 runs 14 residues. The V gene end was trimmed by 3 bases and the J gene end by 5 bases; junction bases not matched to a gene: 2. Germline values: CDR1 KGHSH, CDR2 LQKENI. CDR3 nucleotide sequence: TGTGCCAGCTCACCGGACAGGGTAAATGAAAAACTGTTTTTT. This codes for CASSPDRVNEKLFF.

V is TRBV12-3 or TRBV12-4 and J is TRBJ2-7, with D uncertain. This CDR3 region has 12 residues. The ends were cut back, 3 bases at V and 5 bases at J, with 8 bases in the middle. The DNA of the CDR3 is TGTGCCAGCAGTTTCGAACGAAACGAGCAGTACTTC. It encodes CASSFERNEQYF.

With regard to this clone: The sample holds other DNA sequences that translate to the same CDR3. The V call is TRBV9, the J call TRBJ1-5, with D possibly TRBD1 on 5 matching bases. This CDR3 contains 15 residues. The V gene lost 0 bases and the J gene lost 1 base, with 8 bases spanning the gap. CDR1 SGDLS and CDR2 YYNGEE come from the germline V gene. CDR3 nucleotide sequence: TGTGCCAGCAGCGTAGATGGGGGAAGCAATCAGCCCCAGCATTTT. Residues: CASSVDGGSNQPQHF.

Of note for this clone: Other DNA sequences in the sample encode the same CDR3. The rearrangement joins TRBV27 to TRBJ1-5; TRBD1 is a possible D gene (5 bases). Germline V CDR1 and CDR2: MNHEY, SMNVEV (reference sequence). This CDR3 has 14 amino acids. With 4 bases removed from V and 4 bases from J, the gap between germline ends came to 11 bases. Here the CDR3 DNA reads TGTGCCAGCAGTTGGACGGGGGGGAATCAGCCCCAGCATTTT. It encodes CASSWTGGNQPQHF.